Below, one T cell receptor beta chain is given with its context. Its antigen is undetermined. There are 14 residues in the CDR3. The V gene lost 6 bases and the J gene lost 11 bases, with 22 bases spanning the gap. Germline V CDR1 and CDR2: WSHSY, SAAADI. These data belong to a study of circulating and synovial CD4+ cells in juvenile arthritis. General study results and limits: Compared with bulk blood, circulating pathogenic-like lymphocytes shared substantially more CDR3 sequences with synovial T cells. The pathogenic-like versus bulk T cell difference escaped Vbeta family analysis. CPL versus bulk CD4 samples: T cell genome counts differed by at least an order of magnitude. Deeper sequencing increased measured overlap with synovial clonotypes.

The method was immunoSEQ multiplex PCR; TCRdb's version includes in-frame clones alone and lacks a portion of them. The data contain about 33,000 clones, about 95% of them seen just once; the ten biggest clones take up roughly 0.15%. The chain uses TRBV10-2 and TRBJ1-2; D unresolved. What was sequenced was CD4+ T cells from blood. The receptor comes from a human donor with juvenile idiopathic arthritis. The CDR3 DNA reads as TGCGCCAGCAGCGATCCGGGGAGACCAGAAAGTTACACCTTC. It codes for CASSDPGRPESYTF.